The 21 T cell receptor beta chains below come from one sample, sequenced in a study of vaccination and CD4 T cells after COVID-19 (dated by TCRdb to between 2021 and 2024). Their antigen targets remain unknown. Library generation was performed with PCR. TCRdb shows the sequencer as Illumina iSeq 100. At the Johns Hopkins FTIC core, DNA from the cultured CD4+ T cells underwent TCR sequencing with the Oncomine TCR Beta short-read assay. TCRdb trimmed public reads at Q25 via fastp, called clones via MiXCR and kept in-frame beta chains. Duplicate CDR3 protein sequences are folded into a single record with the most common DNA and genes. Counted in this sample were about 16,000 distinct CDR3 sequences; less than 65% of them appeared once. Around 12% of the sample comes from the top ten. Read against the paper, the sample's treatment or condition label means: roughly 10-day PBMC culture with coronavirus spike peptide pools or control peptides (ViraFEST assay).

The sample comprised CD4+ T cells from blood, cultured in vitro. Every receptor here comes from a human donor who had recovered from COVID-19.

This clonotype has just one count. The chain joins TRBV20-1 to TRBJ1-1; no firm D call. The V and J ends lost 5 bases and 1 base respectively, with 17 bases between them. Germline V gene data show CDR1 as DFQATT and CDR2 as SNEGSKA (reference sequence). There are 15 residues in the CDR3. The CDR3 nucleotides read TGCAGTGCTCATAATAGGAGCCTTTGGAACACTGAAGCTTTCTTT. Amino acids: CSAHNRSLWNTEAFF.

V usage is TRBV20-1 and J usage is TRBJ2-2, with 11 bases fitting TRBD2. V lost 2 bases and J lost 5; bases outside the gene matches: 4. The CDR3 extends over 15 amino acids. CDR1 is DFQATT and CDR2 is SNEGSKA in the germline V gene (reference sequence). CDR3 coding DNA: TGCAGTGCTAGATCGGCTAGCGGGAGGACCGGGGAGCTGTTTTTT. Amino acid sequence: CSARSASGRTGELFF.

The chain is built from TRBV5-1 and TRBJ2-1; 7 nucleotides align to TRBD1. Unmatched junction bases numbered 6, after V lost 0 bases and J lost 3 bases. CDR3 length equals 16 residues. Germline V lookup: CDR1 SGHRS, CDR2 YFSETQ. CDR3 DNA sequence: TGCGCCAGCAGCTTGGCCCCCCAGGGGGTCTACAATGAGCAGTTCTTC. Its translation is CASSLAPQGVYNEQFF.

This clonotype has more than one count but fewer than ten. The V gene is TRBV28, the J gene TRBJ1-5, with no clear D. CDR1 is MDHEN, CDR2 SYDVKM, per germline. The CDR3 loop spans 12 amino acids. The V gene lost 5 bases and the J gene lost 5 bases, with 7 bases spanning the gap. CDR3 DNA: TGTGCCAGCAGTCCTGCCCATCAGCCCCAGCATTTT. Translated: CASSPAHQPQHF. The full variable domain, in which reference TRBV28 and TRBJ1-5 provide the parts outside the CDR3, is DVKVTQSSRYLVKRTGEKVFLECVQDMDHENMFWYRQDPGLGLRLIYFSYDVKMKEKGDIPEGYSVSREKKERFSLILESASTNQTSMYLCASSPAHQPQHFGDGTRLSIL.

The chain combines TRBV20-1 with TRBJ1-5, with 10 nucleotides matching TRBD1. The CDR3 totals 18 residues. J was trimmed by 3 bases and V by 5 bases; bases with no gene match: 16. Germline V gene data show CDR1 as DFQATT and CDR2 as SNEGSKA (reference sequence). The CDR3 region has the DNA TGCAGTGCTCTAGACCCGGGACAGGGGACCTGGTTCAATCAGCCCCAGCATTTT. This encodes CSALDPGQGTWFNQPQHF.

The rearrangement links TRBV28 to TRBJ1-5, with 9 bases fitting TRBD1. The CDR3 has 18 residues. The germline gives CDR1 MDHEN, CDR2 SYDVKM. Trimming removed 5 bases from V and 3 bases from J; junction bases left unmatched: 14. Here the CDR3 reads CASSTAIAGTGYNQPQHF. Here the CDR3 DNA reads TGTGCCAGCAGTACCGCCATCGCCGGGACAGGGTACAATCAGCCCCAGCATTTT.

This chain connects TRBV28 to TRBJ2-7, with D unclear. Germline V gene data show CDR1 as MDHEN and CDR2 as SYDVKM. This CDR3 contains 15 residues. The V end was cut by 4 bases, the J end by 3 bases, with 16 bases between. CDR3 amino acids: CASSYRRNHGYEQYF. The CDR3 coding sequence is TGTGCCAGCAGTTATCGGCGGAACCACGGCTACGAGCAGTACTTC.

A remark on this clonotype: The junction shows a germline mismatch at one end, possibly a read error. The V call is TRBV7-2, the J call TRBJ2-3; 9 bases fit TRBD2. The CDR3 consists of 16 residues. The germline V gene encodes CDR1 SGHTA and CDR2 FQGNSA. The CDR3 here is CASRLAAGLAGDTQYF. The CDR3 DNA follows: TGTGCCAGCAGATTAGCCGCGGGACTAGCTGGCGATACGCAGTATTTT.

The rearrangement joins TRBV27 to TRBJ2-1; 9 bases map to TRBD2. The CDR3 covers 14 residues. V lost 6 bases and J lost 4; bases outside the gene matches: 4. Per germline, CDR1 MNHEY and CDR2 SMNVEV (reference sequence). CDR3 sequence: CASRAGGIYNEQFF. The CDR3 bases are TGTGCCAGCAGAGCGGGGGGTATTTACAATGAGCAGTTCTTC.

The V call is TRBV11-3, the J call TRBJ2-3; 9 bases line up with TRBD2. Germline assignment: CDR1 SGHNT and CDR2 YENEEA. The V gene end was trimmed by 7 bases and the J gene end by 3 bases; junction bases not matched to a gene: 8. The CDR3 has 15 amino acids. The CDR3 is CASTTGLAKTDTQYF. Here the CDR3 DNA reads TGTGCCAGCACCACGGGACTAGCTAAGACAGATACGCAGTATTTT.

The chain is built from TRBV6-1 and TRBJ1-5, with 8 bases that match TRBD1. Germline V gives CDR1 MNHNS, CDR2 SASEGT. The junction had 11 bases not matched to a gene; V was cut back by 4 bases and J by 0 bases. The CDR3 has 18 residues. The CDR3 nucleotides are TGTGCCAGCAGTGGAATGCCGGACAGGGCGTATAGCAATCAGCCCCAGCATTTT. It codes for CASSGMPDRAYSNQPQHF.

The chain employs TRBV19 and TRBJ1-5; 9 positions match TRBD1. V was clipped by 6 bases and J by 4 bases; unmatched bases: 4. Looked up from germline, CDR1 is LNHDA and CDR2 is SQIVND (reference sequence). The CDR3 has 14 amino acids. This CDR3 reads CASRRTGVNQPQHF. CDR3 coding DNA: TGTGCCAGTAGGAGGACAGGGGTTAATCAGCCCCAGCATTTT.

The chain employs TRBV6-1 and TRBJ2-5, with D maybe TRBD1 (5 bases). The CDR3 runs to 14 residues. With 2 bases removed from V and 2 bases from J, the gap between germline ends came to 9 bases. Germline loops: CDR1 MNHNS, CDR2 SASEGT. The CDR3 loop is CASSEWPGQETQYF. The CDR3 nucleotides read TGTGCCAGCAGTGAATGGCCAGGGCAAGAGACCCAGTACTTC.

The J gene is TRBJ1-5, the V gene TRBV7-9; TRBD1 matches 7 bases. CDR3 length: 16 amino acids. CDR1 SEHNR and CDR2 FQNEAQ come from the germline V gene (reference sequence). The V and J ends lost 1 base and 0 bases, in that order; junction bases with no gene match: 3. The CDR3, as DNA: TGTGCCAGCAGCTTAGGATACAGGGGTAGCAATCAGCCCCAGCATTTT. It specifies CASSLGYRGSNQPQHF.

The chain has TRBV10-3 and TRBJ1-2, with 7 positions matching TRBD1. The CDR3 runs 12 residues. J was trimmed by 5 bases and V by 7 bases; bases with no gene match: 4. The germline V gene encodes CDR1 ENHRY and CDR2 SYGVKD. CDR3 in amino acids: CAIKGQEYGYTF. The CDR3 DNA is TGTGCCATCAAAGGACAGGAGTATGGCTACACCTTC.

This clonotype was seen just once. The chain joins TRBV6-2 or TRBV6-3 to TRBJ2-2, with TRBD2 matching over 16 bases. The CDR3 sequence is 20 residues long. The J segment lost 4 bases and the V segment lost 7 bases, leaving 15 bases of the junction unmatched. The V gene's germline CDR1 is MNHEY and CDR2 SVGEGT. The CDR3 here is CASTRKLGLAGGPSTGELFF. The CDR3 DNA reads as TGTGCCAGCACCAGAAAGCTGGGACTAGCGGGAGGGCCGAGCACCGGGGAGCTGTTTTTT.

This clonotype was observed a handful of times. V is TRBV6-1 and J is TRBJ2-5; TRBD1 agrees at 8 bases. This CDR3 comprises 14 residues. The germline CDR1 and CDR2 sequences are MNHNS and SASEGT. Trimming took 6 bases from V and 2 from J; bases not matched to a gene: 5. Here the CDR3 reads CASRKQGGQETQYF. The CDR3 nucleotides are TGTGCCAGCAGGAAACAGGGGGGTCAAGAGACCCAGTACTTC.

The table lists this clonotype with a few counts. The chain carries TRBV21-1 and TRBJ2-7; the table's D call TRBD1 went unverified against the DNA. TRBV21-1 is flagged as a pseudogene. This CDR3 region has 15 residues. The CDR3 region has the DNA TGTGCCAGCAGCAAAGCGCAGGGGGCGATATACGAGCAGTACTTC. Amino acids: CASSKAQGAIYEQYF.

A few counts support this clonotype. The gene calls are TRBV21-1 and TRBJ1-5; the table gives TRBD1 as D, unverified against the DNA. TRBV21-1 is marked as a pseudogene. The CDR3 has 15 residues. CDR3 bases: TGTGCCAGCAGCCTTGGACAGGGGCGCAATCAGCCCCAGCATTTT. Amino acid sequence: CASSLGQGRNQPQHF.

The chain employs TRBV6-1 and TRBJ2-1; the match to TRBD1 covers 8 bases. Germline V gives CDR1 MNHNS, CDR2 SASEGT. There are 12 residues in the CDR3. With V trimmed by 6 bases and J by 7 bases, 2 bases remained unmatched. CDR3 in DNA: TGTGCCAGCAGGCGGACAGGGAATGAGCAGTTCTTC. Protein: CASRRTGNEQFF.

A few counts support this clonotype. V is TRBV2 and J is TRBJ1-2, with D unclear. From germline, CDR1 is SNHLY and CDR2 FYNNEI. This CDR3 spans 14 amino acids. V was shortened by 2 bases and J by 5 bases, with 12 bases between the two germline ends. CDR3 sequence (DNA): TGTGCCAGCAGTGAATTGGGCAGACTGTATGGCTACACCTTC. Protein sequence: CASSELGRLYGYTF.